This T cell receptor (beta chain) derives from a study of shared clonotypes between healthy human individuals (dated by TCRdb to the early 2020s). For context, the study as a whole: The cohort comprised a couple of women and a few men aged 18 to 49 years. Per donor, leukapheresis produced somewhere between about 0.94 and 10 billion PBMCs. To estimate repertoire size and how much clonotype sharing occurs between individuals, the study deeply sequenced the blood TCR repertoires of roughly 5 healthy adults. To increase sequencing depth and limit assay-specific biases, different laboratories used diverse techniques to prepare libraries and sequence TCR repertoires. For each donor, three plates each were used for CD4 naive and CD4 memory, two plates were used for CD8 naive, and one plate was used for CD8 memory.

Donors were healthy HIV-negative adults with no recently reported acute infections or vaccinations. All donors were Caucasian adults living in Nashville, Tennessee, USA. CD4+ T cells were enriched by magnetic negative selection, after which naive cells were positively selected on CD45RA and the negative fraction was taken as the memory subset. Blood was obtained by leukapheresis, after which PBMCs were separated by Ficoll-Histopaque density gradient centrifugation and cryopreserved in liquid nitrogen vapor phase. Analytical flow cytometry was used to check the purity and quantity of each magnetically sorted T cell population. Genomic DNA was isolated from each sorted fraction and quantified by UV absorbance on a Nanodrop 2000c. Broad study findings and their caveats: Across a handful of donors, approximately 5% of naive CD4, roughly 3.5% of naive CD8, roughly 2.3% of memory CD4, and 0.4% of memory CD8 clonotypes were shared. The small number of donors limited the genetic and exposure-history diversity represented. Based on pairwise subsampling, the degree of clonotype sharing among donors was expected to be affected by sequencing depth. Sampling was restricted to blood, and TCR repertoires in tissues likely differ from the TCR repertoires found in blood. Compared with non-shared clonotypes, clonotypes shared by all four sorted-subset donors had higher generation probabilities. Even with the large sequencing depth, rarefaction of the sorted-subset datasets indicated that sequencing was incomplete. Naive subsets generally had larger estimated clonotype richness than memory subsets did.

Worth noting for this clone: This clone's antigen is unknown. Per-base qualities were not stored, and no clone one base away is much larger.

TCR CDR3 regions were amplified from genomic DNA by multiplex PCR using the deep immunoSEQ assay. For each cell subset, the extracted genomic DNA was distributed evenly across all wells of several immunoSEQ 96-well plates, and each plate served as one replicate. Each replicate PCR for sorted subsets received around 200 ng genomic DNA, equal to tens of thousands of T cell genomes. Purified libraries were quantified with a Qubit 3.0 fluorometer, sized on a Bioanalyzer 2100, and re-quantified with the KAPA Library Quantification kit. A separate single-read 150-cycle Illumina NextSeq 550 flow cell was used to sequence each immunoSEQ 96-well plate. As for the authors' bioinformatics: Because only junctional sequences without quality scores were contained in the immunoSEQ output, filtering matching that applied to full-length reads could not be performed. To assign V/J genes and CDR3, sequences were annotated against IMGT germline references using PyIR, a Python wrapper for IgBLAST v1.9. Reads were filtered out if the reads had weak V/J assignments (E-value above 1e-6), no CDR3, stop codons, out-of-frame junctions, or ambiguous translated residues. V3J clonotypes were defined as sequences sharing the same inferred V gene, J gene, and CDR3 amino acid sequence. To compute the percentage overlap between repertoires, the number of shared unique clonotypes was divided by the size of the smaller repertoire. Three approaches were used to assess repertoire richness: RTK rarefaction, the Chao1 estimator, and Recon v2.1 estimates of unobserved clonotypes. OLGA was used to compute generation probabilities for all TCRbeta clonotypes that the gDNA method yielded from a handful of donors. TCRdb obtained this table from immuneACCESS and retained in-frame rearrangements with V and J assigned. These tables miss some clones; where compared with another copy, unresolved V genes account for less than half of the shortfall, and the remainder is unexplained. The DNA was the basis for D and trimming; V, J and clone size are from that table. The sample table lists 2,500,000 or so clones, more than 90% of them with a count of one. Clones ranked in the top ten supply over 0.12% of the sample.

Via the germline V gene (reference sequence), CDR1 is GTSNPN and CDR2 SVGIG. The CDR3, cysteine through phenylalanine, is 13 amino acids long. The read is trimmed to its CDR3 DNA, 39 bases read in frame from base 1. The clonotype comes from a man aged 18-30 years in good health. Sequenced input: naive CD4+ T cells sorted from blood. The cell subset or site label, read with the paper, signifies: CD45RA+ positively selected. The chain is assembled from TRBV30 and TRBJ2-2; tentative D gene TRBD2, with 5 bases matching. Here is the DNA: TGTGCTAAGGGTACTAGTTCGGCCGGGGAGCTGTTTTTT. The translation is CAKGTSSAGELFF.